The 17 T cell receptor beta chains listed next were all sequenced from one sample in a study of blood T cells in healthy people across ages. Combining a sample-barcoded 5' primer with a J-beta primer mix, a second PCR ran for about 6 to 11 cycles. TCRdb passed the 5' RACE reads through MiXCR, listing each CDR3 protein once. The sample shows over 1,500,000 distinct CDR3 sequences, 39% of them seen only once. Sequenced sample: blood. The source of these receptors is a human donor in good health.

This sequence joins TRBV7-4 and TRBJ1-2; perhaps TRBD1 as D (5 bases). Per the germline V gene, CDR1 is SGHVT and CDR2 is SQSDAQ. The V end lost 0 bases, the J end lost 3 bases, and 11 bases lay between the germline ends. This CDR3 has 15 residues. The CDR3 nucleotides are TGTGCCAGCAGCTTAGCGGGGGACCTCCACTATGGCTACACCTTC. It codes for CASSLAGDLHYGYTF.

This clonotype was recorded a few times. The DNA of the CDR3 is TGTGCCAGCAGCGTGACAGGGTCCAACGAGCAGTACTTC. It encodes CASSVTGSNEQYF. The chain uses TRBV9 and TRBJ2-7; 7 bases are shared with TRBD1. Germline V CDR1 and CDR2: SGDLS, YYNGEE. The CDR3 contains 13 residues. J was trimmed by 5 bases and V by 2 bases; bases with no gene match: 4.

The chain combines TRBV4-3 with TRBJ2-1, with D possibly being TRBD2 (5 bases). The CDR3 loop spans 15 amino acids. Germline CDR1 LGHNA, CDR2 YSLEER. Trimming took 8 bases from V and 7 from J, leaving 21 bases between them. The CDR3 DNA sequence: TGCGCCAGCGGCCGCGGAGGCGAAGTGGGGAATGAGCAGTTCTTC. It yields the protein CASGRGGEVGNEQFF.

This clonotype occurred once. The chain joins TRBV10-3 to TRBJ2-3; 9 bases align to TRBD2. CDR1 and CDR2 (germline): ENHRY, SYGVKD. Unmatched junction bases numbered 11, after V lost 5 bases and J lost 2 bases. This CDR3 has 17 amino acids. CDR3 nucleotide sequence: TGTGCCATCAGTCCGAGCGGGGGGCCTCCCTTCACAGATACGCAGTATTTT. Translating gives CAISPSGGPPFTDTQYF.

This chain uses TRBV9 with TRBJ2-2, with D perhaps TRBD1 (6 bases). Per germline, CDR1 SGDLS and CDR2 YYNGEE. CDR3 length: 15 residues. V lost 4 bases to trimming and J lost 1 base, with 11 bases between them. This CDR3 reads CASSFRDMNTGELFF. The CDR3 DNA reads TGTGCCAGCAGCTTCCGGGACATGAACACCGGGGAGCTGTTTTTT.

The V gene is TRBV4-3, the J gene TRBJ1-2; D gene unclear. Germline CDR1 LGHNA, CDR2 YSLEER. Trimming took off 0 bases at V and 0 bases at J, with 8 bases between the two ends. This CDR3 is 15 amino acids long. CDR3 residues: CASSQDAKANYGYTF. The CDR3 DNA sequence: TGCGCCAGCAGCCAAGATGCGAAAGCTAACTATGGCTACACCTTC.

This clonotype was detected a few times. This rearrangement joins TRBV5-1 to TRBJ1-5; D ambiguous. CDR1 is SGHRS, CDR2 YFSETQ, per germline. This CDR3 spans 15 amino acids. Trimming shortened V by 4 bases and J by 0 bases, and 11 bases separated the two germline ends. CDR3 sequence: CASSPEAGSNQPQHF. As DNA, the CDR3 is TGCGCCAGCAGCCCAGAGGCCGGTAGCAATCAGCCCCAGCATTTT.

This clonotype was counted at least ten times. CDR3 in DNA: TGTGCCACCAGTGACGGGAGCTCCTACGAGCAGTACTTC. Translating it yields CATSDGSSYEQYF. V is TRBV24-1 and J is TRBJ2-7; maybe TRBD2 (6 bases). Deletions cut 4 bases from V and 0 bases from J, with 6 bases between. Germline-derived CDR1 and CDR2 are KGHDR and SFDVKD. The CDR3 is 13 amino acids.

The chain joins TRBV12-3 or TRBV12-4 to TRBJ1-5, with D tentatively TRBD1 (5 bases). Between the trimmed V and J ends, which lost 6 bases and 0 bases, there was a span of 12 bases. CDR3 length: 15 residues. CDR3 bases: TGTGCCAGCAGCAAACGACAGTTTAGCAATCAGCCCCAGCATTTT. Translating gives CASSKRQFSNQPQHF.

V and J are TRBV10-3 and TRBJ2-1, with D maybe TRBD2 (6 bases). Germline V gene sequence: CDR1 ENHRY, CDR2 SYGVKD. The CDR3 extends over 13 amino acids. V was trimmed by 0 bases and J by 12 bases, leaving 12 bases between them. The DNA for the CDR3 is TGTGCCATCAGTGAGTCGTTAGCCGGGGGGCAGTTCTTC. Encoded protein: CAISESLAGGQFF.

The DNA of the CDR3 is TGCAGTGCCTGCGTAATACCCTACGAGCAGTACTTC. Its translation is CSACVIPYEQYF. This chain links TRBV20-1 with TRBJ2-5; D gene uncertain. TRBJ2-7 explains the end of the DNA better; the J call may be wrong. CDR1 is DFQATT, CDR2 SNEGSKA, per germline (reference sequence). The CDR3 has 12 residues.

The rearrangement links TRBV7-9 to TRBJ2-1, with D uncertain. Deletions cut 5 bases from V and 9 bases from J, with 8 bases between. Germline V CDR1 and CDR2: SEHNR, FQNEAQ (reference sequence). CDR3 length: 11 residues. CDR3 sequence reads: CASSPAVEQFF. The CDR3, as DNA: TGTGCCAGCAGCCCGGCAGTTGAGCAGTTCTTC.

This clonotype was counted a few times. The chain carries TRBV24-1 and TRBJ1-1; no clear D gene. From germline, CDR1 is KGHDR and CDR2 SFDVKD. V lost 4 bases, J lost 4 bases, and 9 bases lay in between. The CDR3 is 13 amino acids. The CDR3 DNA is TGTGCCACCAGTGACGGCGGGCGCACTGAAGCTTTCTTT. Translation: CATSDGGRTEAFF.

This clonotype was recorded a few times. In nucleotides, the CDR3 is TGCAGTGAAGGACAGGGGGGCTATGGCTACACCTTC. Amino acid sequence: CSEGQGGYGYTF. V gene TRBV20-1 combines with J gene TRBJ1-2, with TRBD1 matching over 10 bases. Germline values: CDR1 DFQATT, CDR2 SNEGSKA (reference sequence). This CDR3 comprises 12 residues. V was clipped by 7 bases and J by 4 bases; unmatched bases: 3.

The chain recombines TRBV10-3 with TRBJ2-3; 15 bases align to TRBD2. V was pared by 6 bases and J by 3 bases, with 7 bases of the junction left unmatched. The CDR3 spans 17 residues. Germline V gene lookup returns CDR1 ENHRY and CDR2 SYGVKD. CDR3 region: CAISTTGTSGGTDTQYF. For the CDR3, the DNA is TGTGCCATCAGCACAACTGGGACTAGCGGGGGGACAGATACGCAGTATTTT.

This clonotype was detected ten times or more. The gene calls are TRBV4-1 and TRBJ2-1; 9 nucleotides line up with TRBD2. V lost 6 bases to trimming and J lost 7 bases; unmatched junction nucleotides: 10. The CDR3 has 15 amino acids. Germline V gives CDR1 MGHRA, CDR2 YSYEKL. The CDR3 loop is CASSLGVAGENEQFF. CDR3 coding DNA: TGCGCCAGCAGTTTAGGGGTAGCGGGGGAGAATGAGCAGTTCTTC.

This clonotype has only a few counts. The genes are TRBV15 and TRBJ1-2; D unresolved. CDR3 length equals 12 residues. Trimming pared 5 bases from V and 1 base from J, leaving 5 bases between. Germline assignment: CDR1 LNHNV and CDR2 YYDKDF (reference sequence). The CDR3, as DNA: TGTGCCACCAGCCGAAATAACTATGGCTACACCTTC. This translates into CATSRNNYGYTF.